In this sample, the clone carrying this T cell receptor (beta chain) turned up many times. The antigen is unknown. The authors ran a second PCR of about 6 to 11 cycles using a sample-barcoded 5' primer and a J-beta primer mix. TCRdb re-analysed the 5' RACE reads in MiXCR, keeping a single row per CDR3 protein. The data hold about 1,800,000 distinct CDR3 sequences, with 28% observed a single time. This sample is part of a study of blood T cells in healthy people across ages. Study-wide background: The template switching approach captured approximately one barcoded beta molecule for every two T cells.

Broader study findings: Possibly confounding the expanded clonotype changes was the fact that donor CMV status was unknown. A greater number of naive CD4+ cells and higher diversity distinguished long-lived donors from aged donors.

With each sample, at least 5 micrograms of total RNA were extracted. Losses at the gene ends were 3 bases for V and 5 bases for J; bases not matched to a gene: 0. This CDR3 spans 13 amino acids. Germline V gives CDR1 DFQATT, CDR2 SNEGSKA (reference sequence). J is TRBJ2-7 and V is TRBV20-1, with 14 bases matching TRBD2. The sample comprised blood. This TCR was sampled from a woman between 25 and 40 years old in good health. CDR3 in DNA: TGCAGTGCTAGGACTAGCGGGAGGGACGAGCAGTACTTC. Translation: CSARTSGRDEQYF.